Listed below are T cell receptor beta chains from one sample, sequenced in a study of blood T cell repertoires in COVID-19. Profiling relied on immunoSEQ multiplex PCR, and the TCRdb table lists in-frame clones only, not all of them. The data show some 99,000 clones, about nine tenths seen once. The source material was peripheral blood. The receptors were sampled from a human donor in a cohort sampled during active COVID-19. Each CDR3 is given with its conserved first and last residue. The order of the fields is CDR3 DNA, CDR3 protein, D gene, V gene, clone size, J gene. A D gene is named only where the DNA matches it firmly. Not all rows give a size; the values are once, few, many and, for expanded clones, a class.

CDR3nt: TGTGCCAACGAGGGCCAGCGGGAGACCCAGTACTTC
CDR3aa: CANEGQRETQYF
d_gene: NA
v_gene: TRBV9
abundance: NA
j_gene: TRBJ2-5

CDR3nt: TGTGCCAGCAGCTATGGGGGCCGGGGGGGCCTTAGCAATCAGCCCCAGCATTTT
CDR3aa: CASSYGGRGGLSNQPQHF
d_gene: NA
v_gene: TRBV7-9
abundance: NA
j_gene: TRBJ1-5

CDR3nt: TGTGCCAGCAGCCAAGTATCCGGGACAGGGACGCCCGAGCAGTACTTC
CDR3aa: CASSQVSGTGTPEQYF
d_gene: TRBD1
v_gene: TRBV3-1/TRBV3-2
abundance: NA
j_gene: TRBJ2-7

CDR3nt: TGTGCCAGCAGTTACCCGGGGTTTGGAGAGACCCAGTACTTC
CDR3aa: CASSYPGFGETQYF
d_gene: NA
v_gene: TRBV6-5
abundance: NA
j_gene: TRBJ2-5

CDR3nt: TGTGCCAGCAGTTTACTACAGGGGGCGGCTTTCTTT
CDR3aa: CASSLLQGAAFF
d_gene: TRBD1
v_gene: TRBV28
abundance: NA
j_gene: TRBJ1-1

CDR3nt: TGCGCCAGCAGCCCCCTAACCGGGGAGAACACTGAAGCTTTCTTT
CDR3aa: CASSPLTGENTEAFF
d_gene: NA
v_gene: TRBV5-1
abundance: NA
j_gene: TRBJ1-1

CDR3nt: TGCGCCAGCAGCCTAAACCGGGACAGCTCCTACGAGCAGTACTTC
CDR3aa: CASSLNRDSSYEQYF
d_gene: TRBD1
v_gene: TRBV5-1
abundance: NA
j_gene: TRBJ2-7

CDR3nt: TGTGCCAGCAGTACAGACGGCCGCGAAAATGCCTACGAGCAGTACTTC
CDR3aa: CASSTDGRENAYEQYF
d_gene: NA
v_gene: TRBV11-1
abundance: NA
j_gene: TRBJ2-7

CDR3nt: TGTGCCAGTAGTATCCAGGGCCCCTACGAGCAGTACTTC
CDR3aa: CASSIQGPYEQYF
d_gene: NA
v_gene: TRBV19
abundance: NA
j_gene: TRBJ2-7

CDR3nt: TGTGCCAGCAGCTTACCAAAAGGGACAAAGGGGCCTGAAGCTTTCTTT
CDR3aa: CASSLPKGTKGPEAFF
d_gene: NA
v_gene: TRBV7-9
abundance: once
j_gene: TRBJ1-1

CDR3nt: TGTGCCAGCAGGGACAGAAGCCGCAATGAGCAGTTCTTC
CDR3aa: CASRDRSRNEQFF
d_gene: NA
v_gene: TRBV6-5
abundance: NA
j_gene: TRBJ2-1